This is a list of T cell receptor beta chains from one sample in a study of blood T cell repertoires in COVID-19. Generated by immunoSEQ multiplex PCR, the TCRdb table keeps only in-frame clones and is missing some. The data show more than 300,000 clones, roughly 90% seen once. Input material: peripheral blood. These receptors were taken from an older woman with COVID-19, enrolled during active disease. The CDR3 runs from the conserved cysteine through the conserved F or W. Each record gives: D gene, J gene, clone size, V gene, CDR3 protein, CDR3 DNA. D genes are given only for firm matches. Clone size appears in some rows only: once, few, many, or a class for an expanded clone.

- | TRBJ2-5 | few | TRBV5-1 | CASSQMGAGETQYF | TGCGCCAGCAGCCAGATGGGGGCCGGGGAGACCCAGTACTTC
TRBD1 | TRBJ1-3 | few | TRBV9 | CASSPQGAGDTIYF | TGTGCCAGCAGCCCCCAGGGGGCTGGGGACACCATATATTTT
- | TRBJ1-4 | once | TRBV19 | CASSISRVQTNEKLFF | TGTGCCAGTAGTATTTCCAGGGTCCAAACTAATGAAAAACTGTTTTTT
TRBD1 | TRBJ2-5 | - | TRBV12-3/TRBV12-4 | CASSPDRVETQYF | TGTGCCAGCAGTCCTGACAGGGTCGAGACCCAGTACTTC
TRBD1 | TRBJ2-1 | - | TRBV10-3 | CAISESGQGREQFF | TGTGCCATCAGTGAGTCGGGACAGGGGAGGGAGCAGTTCTTC
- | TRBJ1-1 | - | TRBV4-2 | CASSQDQANINTEAFF | TGTGCCAGCAGCCAAGATCAGGCCAACATTAACACTGAAGCTTTCTTT
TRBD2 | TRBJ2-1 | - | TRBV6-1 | CASSEWGGTYNEQFF | TGTGCCAGCAGTGAATGGGGGGGTACCTACAATGAGCAGTTCTTC
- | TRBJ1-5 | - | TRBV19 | CASSPETQTGQPQHF | TGTGCCAGTAGTCCTGAGACCCAAACGGGGCAGCCCCAGCATTTT
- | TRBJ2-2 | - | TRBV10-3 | CAISESRALWGGKVAGELFF | TGTGCCATCAGTGAGTCGCGTGCCCTGTGGGGGGGCAAGGTCGCCGGGGAGCTGTTTTTT
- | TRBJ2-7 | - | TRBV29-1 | CSVGSNYEQYF | TGCAGCGTTGGTAGCAACTACGAGCAGTACTTC
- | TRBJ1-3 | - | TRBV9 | CASSRAGNTIYF | TGTGCCAGCAGCAGAGCAGGAAACACCATATATTTT
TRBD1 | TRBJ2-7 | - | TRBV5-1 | CASSGQGARDYEQYF | TGCGCCAGCAGCGGGCAGGGGGCTAGGGACTACGAGCAGTACTTC
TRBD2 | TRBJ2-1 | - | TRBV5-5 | CASTGLAGVNEQFF | TGTGCCAGCACCGGTCTAGCGGGGGTCAATGAGCAGTTCTTC